This T cell receptor beta chain was captured in a study of cytomegalovirus exposure and HLA in healthy donors. Trimming removed 2 bases from V and 8 bases from J; junction bases left unmatched: 11. CDR3 length: 17 amino acids. Per germline, CDR1 MGHRA and CDR2 YSYEKL. The study ran its PCR with 60 Vbeta and 13 Jbeta primers. TCRdb's copy holds only in-frame clones and misses some; the assay was immunoSEQ multiplex PCR. The sample carries over 150,000 clones, just over 75% recorded once. The V and J genes are TRBV4-1 and TRBJ2-1, with 11 bases identical to TRBD2. Specimen: PBMCs. The sequence came from a woman aged 55-75 years in good health and CMV-seropositive. CDR3 protein: CASSQITSGSYLDEQFF. Written as DNA, the CDR3 is TGCGCCAGCAGCCAAATCACTAGCGGGAGCTACCTGGATGAGCAGTTCTTC.